These 28 T cell receptor beta chains originate from one sample sequenced in a study of Ad26.COV2.S vaccination and SARS-CoV-2 variants. The method was immunoSEQ multiplex PCR; TCRdb's version includes in-frame clones alone and lacks a portion of them. The repertoire holds 400,000 to 450,000 clones, 80% to 95% seen once, with 10% to 15% in the top ten. Stated treatment: about 20 received Ad26.COV2.S at low or high dose, single or two shots; several received placebo; per-sample allocation not given. Sampling took place 63 days after the first vaccine or placebo injection. The sample in question was peripheral blood, obtained in a trial of Ad26.COV2.S vaccine versus placebo. The receptors derive from a person aged 18-65 years who received the Ad26.COV2.S COVID-19 vaccine or a placebo.

The rearrangement links TRBV4-1 to TRBJ1-2; tentatively, D is TRBD1 (6 bases). V lost 0 bases, J lost 5 bases, and 10 bases lay in between. Germline-derived CDR1 and CDR2 are MGHRA and YSYEKL. The CDR3 sequence is 14 residues long. The chain's CDR3 is CASSQEYRAYGYTF. As DNA, the CDR3 is TGCGCCAGCAGCCAAGAATACAGGGCGTATGGCTACACCTTC.

Only one count was recorded for this clone. This chain joins TRBV5-8 and TRBJ1-4; unclear D gene. The V end lost 5 bases, the J end lost 3 bases, and 11 bases lay between the germline ends. CDR1 and CDR2 from the germline V gene are SGHTS and YDEGEE. This CDR3 spans 14 amino acids. CDR3 coding DNA: TGTGCCAGCAGTCCGACACCAGCTAATGAAAAACTGTTTTTT. It translates to CASSPTPANEKLFF.

Written as DNA, the CDR3 is TGTGCCATCAGCCCGGACGGTAGCAATCAGCCCCAGCATTTT. This encodes CAISPDGSNQPQHF. The rearrangement uses TRBV10-3 and TRBJ1-5; D not resolved. V lost 6 bases to trimming and J lost 0 bases, with 9 bases between them. The germline CDR1 and CDR2 sequences are ENHRY and SYGVKD. The CDR3 contains 14 residues.

This clone was seen a single time. The chain's CDR3 is CASSFALAGAEQFF. CDR3 DNA: TGTGCCAGCAGCTTTGCGCTAGCGGGGGCGGAGCAGTTCTTC. The J gene is TRBJ2-1, the V gene TRBV7-3, with 10 bases fitting TRBD2. The germline V gene has CDR1 SGHTA and CDR2 FQGTGA. After removal of 3 bases from V and 10 bases from J, the junction contained 6 bases not matched to a gene. The CDR3 contains 14 residues.

The chain employs TRBV13 and TRBJ2-1; 14 bases are shared with TRBD2. V lost 1 base, J lost 6 bases, and 14 bases stayed unmatched. CDR1 is PRHDT, CDR2 FYEKMQ, per germline (reference sequence). The CDR3 length is 20 residues. As DNA, the CDR3 is TGTGCCAGCAGCTTAGCCAGGGACAGGGGGGGACTAGCGGGAGTCAATGAGCAGTTCTTC. It codes for CASSLARDRGGLAGVNEQFF. Complete variable domain (other parts from reference TRBV13 and TRBJ2-1): AAGVIQSPRHLIKEKRETATLKCYPIPRHDTVYWYQQGPGQDPQFLISFYEKMQSDKGSIPDRFSAQQFSDYHSELNMSSLELGDSALYFCASSLARDRGGLAGVNEQFFGPGTRLTVL.

The V and J genes are TRBV5-6 and TRBJ1-5, with 8 bases lining up with TRBD1. The germline V gene has CDR1 SGHDT and CDR2 YYEEEE. The CDR3 sequence is 16 residues long. V lost 0 bases, J lost 6 bases, and 8 bases stayed unmatched. This chain's CDR3 is CASSLAVAGGVQPQHF. CDR3 bases: TGTGCCAGCAGCTTGGCCGTGGCAGGGGGCGTTCAGCCCCAGCATTTT.

The CDR3 nucleotides are TGCGCCAGCAGTGAGTCGATCCGGTACCTAGAGCAGTTCTTC. Translation: CASSESIRYLEQFF. The rearrangement links TRBV10-2 to TRBJ2-1, with D hard to call. CDR3 size: 14 residues. CDR1 is WSHSY and CDR2 is SAAADI in the germline V gene. V was pared by 0 bases and J by 10 bases, with 13 bases between.

The J gene is TRBJ1-4, the V gene TRBV29-1; D is uncertain. The length of the CDR3 is 13 residues. V gave up 4 bases and J gave up 3 bases, with 9 bases separating them. Germline values: CDR1 SQVTM, CDR2 ANQGSEA. The CDR3 loop is CSVVTTPNEKLFF. The CDR3 DNA sequence: TGCAGCGTTGTTACGACACCTAATGAAAAACTGTTTTTT. Full variable domain (missing parts from reference TRBV29-1 and TRBJ1-4): SAVISQKPSRDICQRGTSLTIQCQVDSQVTMMFWYRQQPGQSLTLIATANQGSEATYESGFVIDKFPISRPNLTFSTLTVSNMSPEDSSIYLCSVVTTPNEKLFFGSGTQLSVL.

The chain is built from TRBV2 and TRBJ2-5, with 9 positions matching TRBD2. The CDR3 length is 12 residues. V shed 10 bases, J shed 4 bases, and the junction held 4 bases outside the gene matches. In germline, CDR1 is SNHLY, CDR2 FYNNEI. This CDR3 is CATGLARETQYF. In DNA, the CDR3 is TGTGCCACCGGACTAGCGAGAGAGACCCAGTACTTC.

This chain joins TRBV7-9 and TRBJ1-6; 7 nucleotides line up with TRBD1. The germline V gene encodes CDR1 SEHNR and CDR2 FQNEAQ (reference sequence). This CDR3 comprises 15 residues. The V and J ends lost 5 bases and 11 bases, in that order; junction bases with no gene match: 12. The CDR3 is CASSGRDSLNAPLHF. Written as DNA, the CDR3 is TGTGCCAGCAGCGGCCGGGACAGCCTCAATGCACCCCTCCACTTT.

The chain carries TRBV5-1 and TRBJ2-1, with 10 bases matching TRBD1. Germline loops: CDR1 SGHRS, CDR2 YFSETQ. V dropped 4 bases and J dropped 8; count of bases not matched to a gene: 6. This CDR3 region has 14 residues. CDR3 DNA sequence: TGCGCCAGCAGCCCGGGACAGGGGTTGCATGAGCAGTTCTTC. Its protein product is CASSPGQGLHEQFF.

The CDR3 DNA follows: TGTGCCAGCAGCTTAGCCGGACTTTCTTACGAGCAGTACTTC. This translates into CASSLAGLSYEQYF. The genes are TRBV7-9 and TRBJ2-7, with D possibly being TRBD2 (5 bases). The CDR3 has 14 residues. Germline CDR1 and CDR2: SEHNR and FQNEAQ (reference sequence). Deletions cut 0 bases from V and 4 bases from J, with 10 bases between.

This chain connects TRBV28 to TRBJ1-1; no firm D call. The CDR3 extends over 12 amino acids. The germline gives CDR1 MDHEN, CDR2 SYDVKM. Trimming left V 10 bases short and J 3 bases short, with 12 bases between. This chain's CDR3 is CATGDTYTEAFF. CDR3 DNA: TGTGCCACCGGCGACACTTACACTGAAGCTTTCTTT.

The chain couples TRBV9 to TRBJ2-7; D is perhaps TRBD2 (6 bases). Trimming removed 4 bases at V and 2 bases at J, with 13 bases between. The length of the CDR3 is 14 residues. Germline values: CDR1 SGDLS, CDR2 YYNGEE. CDR3 in amino acids: CASSPRAGTYEQYF. The CDR3 coding sequence is TGTGCCAGCAGCCCCCGCGCGGGAACCTACGAGCAGTACTTC. The full variable domain, completed using reference TRBV9 and TRBJ2-7, is DSGVTQTPKHLITATGQRVTLRCSPRSGDLSVYWYQQSLDQGLQFLIQYYNGEERAKGNILERFSAQQFPDLHSELNLSSLELGDSALYFCASSPRAGTYEQYFGPGTRLTVT.

J is TRBJ1-5 and V is TRBV18; D not resolved. CDR1 and CDR2 (germline): KGHSH, LQKENI. CDR3 length equals 13 residues. The ends were cut back, 5 bases at V and 3 bases at J, with 8 bases in the middle. CDR3 DNA sequence: TGTGCCAGCTCAAAACTTGACAATCAGCCCCAGCATTTT. Protein product: CASSKLDNQPQHF.

The chain has TRBV6-5 and TRBJ2-5, with D possibly TRBD1 on 5 matching bases. Germline V gene lookup returns CDR1 MNHEY and CDR2 SVGAGI. This CDR3 region has 15 residues. Trimming pared 0 bases from V and 1 base from J, leaving 9 bases between. This CDR3 reads CASSYSPGLQETQYF. The CDR3 coding sequence is TGTGCCAGCAGTTACTCGCCAGGGCTCCAAGAGACCCAGTACTTC.

The chain carries TRBV28 and TRBJ1-1; D unclear. The V gene lost 2 bases and the J gene lost 7 bases, with 11 bases spanning the gap. Germline V gives CDR1 MDHEN, CDR2 SYDVKM. The CDR3 loop spans 13 amino acids. CDR3 coding DNA: TGTGCCAGCAGTTTAGGTCAGGAGTTTGAAGCTTTCTTT. Amino acid sequence: CASSLGQEFEAFF.

This clone appeared once. This chain links TRBV19 with TRBJ2-1; 9 nucleotides line up with TRBD1. V dropped 4 bases and J dropped 4; count of bases not matched to a gene: 17. Germline V gives CDR1 LNHDA, CDR2 SQIVND (reference sequence). The CDR3 sequence is 19 residues long. DNA of the CDR3: TGTGCCAGTAGTAGAGGGAGGTTAACGGGACAGGGCGTTTACAATGAGCAGTTCTTC. Encoded protein: CASSRGRLTGQGVYNEQFF.

V is TRBV19 and J is TRBJ2-3; D is undetermined. This CDR3 contains 13 residues. Trimming cost V 4 bases and J 1 base, with 6 bases left between them. Germline V gene sequence: CDR1 LNHDA, CDR2 SQIVND (reference sequence). The CDR3 protein is CASSTLGTDTQYF. Written as DNA, the CDR3 is TGTGCCAGTAGTACCCTGGGCACAGATACGCAGTATTTT.

The rearrangement links TRBV12-5 to TRBJ2-1; TRBD1 is a possible D gene (6 bases). The V end was cut by 1 base, the J end by 13 bases, with 14 bases between. The CDR3 has 13 amino acids. Germline-derived CDR1 and CDR2 are LGHNT and FRNRAP. The CDR3 sequence is CASGLERGQDQFF. CDR3 sequence (DNA): TGTGCTAGTGGTTTGGAAAGGGGACAAGATCAGTTCTTC.

The chain has TRBV7-9 and TRBJ2-5, with 9 bases aligning to TRBD1. Germline lookup yields CDR1 SEHNR and CDR2 FQNEAQ (reference sequence). The trim removed 1 base at V and 1 base at J, leaving 4 bases unmatched. CDR3 length: 16 amino acids. The CDR3 protein is CASSLVQGQGQETQYF. CDR3 DNA sequence: TGTGCCAGCAGCTTAGTCCAGGGACAGGGCCAAGAGACCCAGTACTTC.

The chain couples TRBV5-1 to TRBJ2-5; possibly TRBD2 for D (5 bases). Trimming took off 3 bases at V and 4 bases at J, with 16 bases between the two ends. CDR1 and CDR2 (germline): SGHRS, YFSETQ. The CDR3 runs to 15 residues. CDR3 sequence (DNA): TGCGCCAGCAGCTACAGTGTGGGCCGGGGAGAGACCCAGTACTTC. It yields the protein CASSYSVGRGETQYF.

This clone was detected only a few times. The chain recombines TRBV5-1 with TRBJ2-1, with 7 bases matching TRBD2. V dropped 4 bases and J dropped 5; count of bases not matched to a gene: 6. This CDR3 comprises 14 residues. The germline gives CDR1 SGHRS, CDR2 YFSETQ. The CDR3 DNA reads TGCGCCAGCAGCCGGGGGGACGTAAACAATGAGCAGTTCTTC. Protein: CASSRGDVNNEQFF.

This chain connects TRBV28 to TRBJ2-1; the D gene is possibly TRBD2 (6 bases). Between the trimmed V and J ends, which lost 4 bases and 7 bases, there was a span of 32 bases. CDR3 length equals 20 residues. CDR1 and CDR2 (germline): MDHEN, SYDVKM. The CDR3 loop reads CASSSPILGAVVSGRNEQFF. The CDR3, as DNA: TGTGCCAGCAGTTCACCCATCCTCGGGGCGGTGGTTTCGGGGAGGAATGAGCAGTTCTTC.

The V call is TRBV7-3, the J call TRBJ1-1; 8 bases align to TRBD1. The CDR3 totals 14 residues. Germline CDR1 SGHTA, CDR2 FQGTGA. The trim removed 5 bases at V and 6 bases at J, leaving 8 bases unmatched. As DNA, the CDR3 is TGTGCCAGCAGCCTGGACAGGGTCGGCCCTGAAGCTTTCTTT. Its protein is CASSLDRVGPEAFF.

CDR3 sequence (DNA): TGTGCCAGCAGTCCGCGGGGGGGGAGGGAGGCAAAGATCCACGAGCAGTACTTC. Translation: CASSPRGGREAKIHEQYF. V usage is TRBV6-6 and J usage is TRBJ2-7, with 9 bases fitting TRBD2. There are 18 residues in the CDR3. Trimming at V came to 5 bases and at J to 5 bases, leaving 19 bases not matched to a gene. Germline CDR1 reads MNHNY; CDR2 reads SVGAGI (reference sequence).

This chain uses TRBV19 with TRBJ1-5; D gene ambiguous. Germline-derived CDR1 and CDR2 are LNHDA and SQIVND (reference sequence). The CDR3 spans 15 residues. Trimming shortened V by 7 bases and J by 1 base, and 14 bases separated the two germline ends. The CDR3 DNA reads TGTGCCAGTACCCAAAACCTCGGGAGCAATCAGCCCCAGCATTTT. It translates to CASTQNLGSNQPQHF. Based on the CDR3 plus reference TRBV19 and TRBJ1-5, the full variable domain is DGGITQSPKYLFRKEGQNVTLSCEQNLNHDAMYWYRQDPGQGLRLIYYSQIVNDFQKGDIAEGYSVSREKKESFPLTVTSAQKNPTAFYLCASTQNLGSNQPQHFGDGTRLSIL.

V gene TRBV30 combines with J gene TRBJ2-2; D ambiguous. Trimming pared 2 bases from V and 7 bases from J, leaving 11 bases between. CDR1 and CDR2 (germline): GTSNPN, SVGIG (reference sequence). There are 13 residues in the CDR3. For the CDR3, the DNA is TGTGCCTGGAGTCCCCCAGTCCTCGGGGAGCTGTTTTTT. The encoded protein is CAWSPPVLGELFF. The whole variable domain, remainder taken from reference TRBV30 and TRBJ2-2, is SQTIHQWPATLVQPVGSPLSLECTVEGTSNPNLYWYRQAAGRGLQLLFYSVGIGQISSEVPQNLSASRPQDRQFILSSKKLLLSDSGFYLCAWSPPVLGELFFGEGSRLTVL.